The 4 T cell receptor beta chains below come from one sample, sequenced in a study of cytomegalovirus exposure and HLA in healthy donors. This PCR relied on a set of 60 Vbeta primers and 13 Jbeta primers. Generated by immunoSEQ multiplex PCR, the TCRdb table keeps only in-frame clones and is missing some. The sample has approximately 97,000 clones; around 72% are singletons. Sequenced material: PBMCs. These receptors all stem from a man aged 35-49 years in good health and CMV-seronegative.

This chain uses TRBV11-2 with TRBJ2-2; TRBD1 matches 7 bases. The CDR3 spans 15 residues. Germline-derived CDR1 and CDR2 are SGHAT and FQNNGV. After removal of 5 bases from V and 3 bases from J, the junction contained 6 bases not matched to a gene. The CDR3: CASSPWDSYTGELFF. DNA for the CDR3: TGTGCCAGCAGCCCCTGGGACAGCTACACCGGGGAGCTGTTTTTT.

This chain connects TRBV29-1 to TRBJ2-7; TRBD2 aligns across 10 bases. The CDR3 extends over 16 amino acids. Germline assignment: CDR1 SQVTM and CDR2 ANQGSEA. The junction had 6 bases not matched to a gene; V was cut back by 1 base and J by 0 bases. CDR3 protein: CSVEGLAGGGSYEQYF. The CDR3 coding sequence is TGCAGCGTTGAAGGACTAGCGGGTGGGGGCTCCTACGAGCAGTACTTC.

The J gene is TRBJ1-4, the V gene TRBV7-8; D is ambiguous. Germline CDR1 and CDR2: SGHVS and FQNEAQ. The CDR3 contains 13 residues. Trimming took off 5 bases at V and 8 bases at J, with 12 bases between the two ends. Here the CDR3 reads CASSPWSGEKLFF. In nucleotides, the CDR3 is TGTGCCAGCAGCCCCTGGTCGGGGGAAAAACTGTTTTTT.

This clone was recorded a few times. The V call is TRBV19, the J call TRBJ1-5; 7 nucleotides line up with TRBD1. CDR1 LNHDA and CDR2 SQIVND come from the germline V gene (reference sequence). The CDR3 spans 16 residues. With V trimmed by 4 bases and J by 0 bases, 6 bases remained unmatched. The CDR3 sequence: CASSRRQGNSNQPQHF. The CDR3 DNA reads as TGTGCCAGTAGTAGAAGACAGGGAAATAGCAATCAGCCCCAGCATTTT.